This entry concerns a single T cell receptor beta chain. Clones were sequenced by immunoSEQ multiplex PCR, and TCRdb holds only the in-frame ones, with some missing. Found here are some 130,000 clones, roughly 92% of them singletons; the top ten hold approximately 6%. These data come from a study of control samples from healthy donors and cancer patients. The CDR3 consists of 16 residues. The germline gives CDR1 SGHTA, CDR2 FQGNSA. Trimming removed 2 bases from V and 2 bases from J, with 10 bases in between. The chain is built from TRBV7-2 and TRBJ2-6; D not resolved. Specimen: blood. This clonotype originated in a man between 18 and 29 years old in good health. In nucleotides, the CDR3 is TGTGCCAGCAGCTTAAGGGCCCTCACTGGGGCCAACGTCCTGACTTTC. This codes for CASSLRALTGANVLTF. The whole variable domain, filled in from reference TRBV7-2 and TRBJ2-6, reads GAGVSQSPSNKVTEKGKDVELRCDPISGHTALYWYRQSLGQGLEFLIYFQGNSAPDKSGLPSDRFSAERTGGSVSTLTIQRTQQEDSAVYLCASSLRALTGANVLTFGAGSRLTVL.